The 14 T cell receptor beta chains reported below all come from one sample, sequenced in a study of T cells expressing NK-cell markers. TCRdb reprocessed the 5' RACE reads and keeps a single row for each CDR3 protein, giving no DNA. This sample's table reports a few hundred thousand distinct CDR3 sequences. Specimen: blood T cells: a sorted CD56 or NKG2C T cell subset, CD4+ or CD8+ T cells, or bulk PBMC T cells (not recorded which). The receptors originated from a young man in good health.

CDR3 protein: CASSQDTPWSGRANTGELFF. The chain combines TRBV4-1 with TRBJ2-2; the TRBD2 assignment by TCRdb is unverifiable without DNA. The germline V gene encodes CDR1 MGHRA and CDR2 YSYEKL. The length of the CDR3 is 20 residues.

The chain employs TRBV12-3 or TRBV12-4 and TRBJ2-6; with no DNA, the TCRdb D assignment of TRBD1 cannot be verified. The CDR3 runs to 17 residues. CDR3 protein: CASSSGPVSSGANVLTF.

The CDR3 protein is CASSSPTGNTGELFF. The gene calls are TRBV21-1 and TRBJ2-2; TCRdb indicates TRBD1, and absent DNA this call remains unverified. TRBV21-1 is flagged as a pseudogene. This CDR3 is 15 amino acids long.

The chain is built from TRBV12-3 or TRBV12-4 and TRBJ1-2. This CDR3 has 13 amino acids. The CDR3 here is CASSFGLGYGYTF.

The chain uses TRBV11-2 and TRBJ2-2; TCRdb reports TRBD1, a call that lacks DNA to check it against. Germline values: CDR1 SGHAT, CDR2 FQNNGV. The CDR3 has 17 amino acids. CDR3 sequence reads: CASRQSLRGKDTGELFF.

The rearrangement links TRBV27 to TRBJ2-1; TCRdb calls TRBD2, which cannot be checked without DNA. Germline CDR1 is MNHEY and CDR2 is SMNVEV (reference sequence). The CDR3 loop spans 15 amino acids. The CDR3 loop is CASRRPGLAENEQFF.

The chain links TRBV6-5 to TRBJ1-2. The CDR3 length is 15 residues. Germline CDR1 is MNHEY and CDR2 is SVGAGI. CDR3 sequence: CASSYGGGANYGYTF.

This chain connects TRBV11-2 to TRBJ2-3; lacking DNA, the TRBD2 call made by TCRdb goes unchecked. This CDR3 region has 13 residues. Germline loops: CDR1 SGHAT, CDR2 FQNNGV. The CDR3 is CASSYKEVDTQYF.

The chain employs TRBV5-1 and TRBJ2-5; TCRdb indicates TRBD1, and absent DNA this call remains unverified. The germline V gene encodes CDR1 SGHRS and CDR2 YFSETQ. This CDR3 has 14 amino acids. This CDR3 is CASSPGTAQETQYF.

This CDR3 reads CASSLEVRTRGRETQYF. The chain recombines TRBV12-3 or TRBV12-4 with TRBJ2-5; checking the TCRdb D call of TRBD1 is not possible without DNA. This CDR3 has 17 residues.

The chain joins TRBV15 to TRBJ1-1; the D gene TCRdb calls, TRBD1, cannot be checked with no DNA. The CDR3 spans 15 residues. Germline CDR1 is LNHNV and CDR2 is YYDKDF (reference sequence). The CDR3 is CATSAGGAGGTEAFF. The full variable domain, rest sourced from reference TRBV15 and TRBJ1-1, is DAMVIQNPRYQVTQFGKPVTLSCSQTLNHNVMYWYQQKSSQAPKLLFHYYDKDFNNEADTPDNFQSRRPNTSFCFLDIRSPGLGDTAMYLCATSAGGAGGTEAFFGQGTRLTVV.

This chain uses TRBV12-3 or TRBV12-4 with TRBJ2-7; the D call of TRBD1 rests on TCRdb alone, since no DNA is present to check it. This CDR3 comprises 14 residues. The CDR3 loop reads CASSWGTEGYEQYF.

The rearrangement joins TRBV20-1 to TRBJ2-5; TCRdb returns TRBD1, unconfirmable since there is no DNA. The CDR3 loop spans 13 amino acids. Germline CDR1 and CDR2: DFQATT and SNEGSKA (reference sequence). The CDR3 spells CSARDNRQETQYF.

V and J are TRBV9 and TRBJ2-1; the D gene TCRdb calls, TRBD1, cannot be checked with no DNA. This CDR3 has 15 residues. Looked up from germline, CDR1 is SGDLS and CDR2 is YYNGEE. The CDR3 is CASSVDSHSVYEQFF.